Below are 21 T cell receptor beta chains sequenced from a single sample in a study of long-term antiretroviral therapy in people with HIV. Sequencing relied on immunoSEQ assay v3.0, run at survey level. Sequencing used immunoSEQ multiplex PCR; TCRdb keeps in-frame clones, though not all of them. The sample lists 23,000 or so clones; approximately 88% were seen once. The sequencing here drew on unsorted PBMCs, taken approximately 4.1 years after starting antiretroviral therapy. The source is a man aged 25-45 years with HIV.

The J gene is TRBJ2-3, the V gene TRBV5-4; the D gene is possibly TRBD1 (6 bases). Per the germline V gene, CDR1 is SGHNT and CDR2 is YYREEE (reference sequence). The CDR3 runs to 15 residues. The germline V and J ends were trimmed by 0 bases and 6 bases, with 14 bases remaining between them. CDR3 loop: CASSLELQGGDTQYF. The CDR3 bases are TGTGCCAGCAGCTTGGAGTTACAGGGTGGGGATACGCAGTATTTT. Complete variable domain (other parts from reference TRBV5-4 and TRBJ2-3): ETGVTQSPTHLIKTRGQQVTLRCSSQSGHNTVSWYQQALGQGPQFIFQYYREEENGRGNFPPRFSGLQFPNYSSELNVNALELDDSALYLCASSLELQGGDTQYFGPGTRLTVL.

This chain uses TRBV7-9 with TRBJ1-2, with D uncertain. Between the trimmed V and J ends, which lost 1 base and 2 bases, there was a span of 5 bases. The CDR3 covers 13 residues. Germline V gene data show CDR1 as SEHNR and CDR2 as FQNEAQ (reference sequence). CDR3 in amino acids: CASSLDSNYGYTF. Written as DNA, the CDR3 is TGTGCCAGCAGCTTAGACAGCAACTATGGCTACACCTTC.

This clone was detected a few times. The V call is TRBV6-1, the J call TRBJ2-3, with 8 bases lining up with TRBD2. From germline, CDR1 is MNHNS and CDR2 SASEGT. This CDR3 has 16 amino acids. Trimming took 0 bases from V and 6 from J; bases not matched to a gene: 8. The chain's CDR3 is CASSEAEVAGPDTQYF. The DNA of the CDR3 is TGTGCCAGCAGTGAAGCAGAGGTAGCGGGGCCGGATACGCAGTATTTT.

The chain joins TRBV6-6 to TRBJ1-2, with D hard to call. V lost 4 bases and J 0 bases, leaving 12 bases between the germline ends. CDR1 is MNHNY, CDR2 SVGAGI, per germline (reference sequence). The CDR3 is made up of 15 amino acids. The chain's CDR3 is CASSFPTPSNYGYTF. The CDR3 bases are TGTGCCAGCAGTTTTCCGACACCTTCTAACTATGGCTACACCTTC.

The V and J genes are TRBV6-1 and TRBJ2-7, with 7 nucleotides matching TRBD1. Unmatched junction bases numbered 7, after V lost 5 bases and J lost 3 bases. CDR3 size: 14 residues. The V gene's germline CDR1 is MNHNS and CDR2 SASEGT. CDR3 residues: CASSRGTGDYEQYF. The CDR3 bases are TGTGCCAGCAGTAGGGGAACAGGGGACTACGAGCAGTACTTC.

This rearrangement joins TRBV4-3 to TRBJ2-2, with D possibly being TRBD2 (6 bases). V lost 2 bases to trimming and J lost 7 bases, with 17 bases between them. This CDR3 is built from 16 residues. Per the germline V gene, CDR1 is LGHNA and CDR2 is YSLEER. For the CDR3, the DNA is TGCGCCAGCAGCCAATTAGAAGGGGCCGGGGGCGGGGAGCTGTTTTTT. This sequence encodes CASSQLEGAGGGELFF.

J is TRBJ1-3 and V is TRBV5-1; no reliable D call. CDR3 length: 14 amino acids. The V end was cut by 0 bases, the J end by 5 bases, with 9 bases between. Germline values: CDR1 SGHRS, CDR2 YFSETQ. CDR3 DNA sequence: TGCGCCAGCAGCTTGGAGGGTGGGAGAAACACCATATATTTT. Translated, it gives CASSLEGGRNTIYF.

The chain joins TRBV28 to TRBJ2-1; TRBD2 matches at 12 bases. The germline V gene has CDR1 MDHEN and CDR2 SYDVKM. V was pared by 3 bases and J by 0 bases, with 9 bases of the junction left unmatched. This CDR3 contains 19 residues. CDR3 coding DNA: TGTGCCAGCAGTTTTGGACTAGCGGGAAAATCTCGCTCCTACAATGAGCAGTTCTTC. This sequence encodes CASSFGLAGKSRSYNEQFF.

In nucleotides, the CDR3 is TGTGCCAGCAGCCTAAGTTCTGGGGAGCTGTTTTTT. It yields the protein CASSLSSGELFF. The J gene is TRBJ2-2, the V gene TRBV9; D gene ambiguous. Trimming cost V 4 bases and J 8 bases, with 9 bases left between them. This CDR3 is 12 amino acids long. CDR1 is SGDLS, CDR2 YYNGEE, per germline.

This chain's CDR3 is CASRTFNEQFF. CDR3 sequence (DNA): TGTGCCAGCCGAACTTTTAATGAGCAGTTCTTC. The chain is built from TRBV28 and TRBJ2-1, with D unresolved. The CDR3 has 11 amino acids. CDR1 is MDHEN and CDR2 is SYDVKM in the germline V gene. V lost 8 bases and J lost 7, with 9 bases in between.

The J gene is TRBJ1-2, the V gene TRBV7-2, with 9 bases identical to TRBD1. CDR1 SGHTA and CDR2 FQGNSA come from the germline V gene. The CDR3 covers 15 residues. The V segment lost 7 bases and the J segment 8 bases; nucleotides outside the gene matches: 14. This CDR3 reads CASTIHTGGAGGYTF. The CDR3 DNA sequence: TGTGCCAGCACCATACACACAGGGGGCGCGGGGGGCTACACCTTC.

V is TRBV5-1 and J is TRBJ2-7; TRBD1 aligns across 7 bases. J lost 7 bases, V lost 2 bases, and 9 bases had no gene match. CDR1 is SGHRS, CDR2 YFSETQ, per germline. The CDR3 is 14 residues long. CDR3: CASSFGTDLPEQYF. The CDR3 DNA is TGCGCCAGCAGCTTCGGGACAGACTTACCTGAGCAGTACTTC.

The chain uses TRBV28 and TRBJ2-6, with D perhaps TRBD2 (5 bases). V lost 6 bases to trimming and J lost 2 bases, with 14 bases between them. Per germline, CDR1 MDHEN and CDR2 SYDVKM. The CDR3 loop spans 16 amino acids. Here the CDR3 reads CASSPRGWPGANVLTF. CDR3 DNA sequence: TGTGCCAGCAGCCCCCGGGGATGGCCTGGGGCCAACGTCCTGACTTTC.

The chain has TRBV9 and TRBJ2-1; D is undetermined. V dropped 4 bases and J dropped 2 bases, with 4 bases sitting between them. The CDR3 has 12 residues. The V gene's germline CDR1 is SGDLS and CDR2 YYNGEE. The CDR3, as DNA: TGTGCCAGCAGCCTTACCTACAATGAGCAGTTCTTC. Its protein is CASSLTYNEQFF. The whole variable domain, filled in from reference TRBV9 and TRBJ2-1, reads DSGVTQTPKHLITATGQRVTLRCSPRSGDLSVYWYQQSLDQGLQFLIQYYNGEERAKGNILERFSAQQFPDLHSELNLSSLELGDSALYFCASSLTYNEQFFGPGTRLTVL.

This CDR3 is CASSYGAGSAGEQYF. The CDR3 nucleotides read TGTGCCAGCAGTTACGGGGCAGGGTCCGCTGGCGAGCAGTACTTC. V and J are TRBV6-5 and TRBJ2-7, with D possibly TRBD1 on 5 matching bases. The CDR3 extends over 15 amino acids. The V gene lost 2 bases and the J gene lost 6 bases, with 17 bases spanning the gap. CDR1 MNHEY and CDR2 SVGAGI come from the germline V gene.

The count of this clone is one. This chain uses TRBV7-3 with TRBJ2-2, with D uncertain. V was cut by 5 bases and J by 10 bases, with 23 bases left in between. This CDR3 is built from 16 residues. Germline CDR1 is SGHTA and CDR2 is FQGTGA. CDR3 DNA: TGTGCCAGCAGCCCCTCCGAAATGACGAATGGAGCGGAGCTGTTTTTT. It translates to CASSPSEMTNGAELFF.

Here the CDR3 DNA reads TGCGCCAGCAGCCAAGAAGAGGAATGGCCCCAGCATTTT. This codes for CASSQEEEWPQHF. The chain recombines TRBV4-1 with TRBJ1-5; no definite D call. Germline-derived CDR1 and CDR2 are MGHRA and YSYEKL. The V gene lost 0 bases and the J gene lost 9 bases, with 9 bases spanning the gap. The CDR3 has 13 residues.

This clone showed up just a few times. The CDR3, as DNA: TGCGCCAGCAGCCAGGGGACAGGAGATAGCAGCTACGAGCAGTACTTC. Its protein is CASSQGTGDSSYEQYF. The V gene is TRBV4-1, the J gene TRBJ2-7, with 8 bases lining up with TRBD1. The CDR3 loop spans 16 amino acids. Germline lookup yields CDR1 MGHRA and CDR2 YSYEKL. The V segment lost 3 bases and the J segment 3 bases; nucleotides outside the gene matches: 10.

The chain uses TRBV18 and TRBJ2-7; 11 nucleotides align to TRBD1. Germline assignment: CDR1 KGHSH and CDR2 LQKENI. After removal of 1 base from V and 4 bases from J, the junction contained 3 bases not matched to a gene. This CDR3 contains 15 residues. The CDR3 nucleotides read TGTGCCAGCTCACCACTGGGGACAGGGGGATACGAGCAGTACTTC. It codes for CASSPLGTGGYEQYF.

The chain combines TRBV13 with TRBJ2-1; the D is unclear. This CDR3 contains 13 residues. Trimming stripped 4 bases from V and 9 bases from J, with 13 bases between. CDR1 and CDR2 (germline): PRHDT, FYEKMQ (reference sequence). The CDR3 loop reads CASSSLRAPEQFF. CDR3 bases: TGTGCCAGCAGCTCCCTTCGGGCCCCTGAGCAGTTCTTC.

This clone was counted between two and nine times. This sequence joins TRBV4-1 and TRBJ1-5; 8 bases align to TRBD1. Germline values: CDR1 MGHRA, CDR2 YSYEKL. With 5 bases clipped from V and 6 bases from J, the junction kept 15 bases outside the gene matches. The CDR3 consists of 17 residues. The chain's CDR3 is CASSTRQGSGAGQPQHF. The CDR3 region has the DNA TGCGCCAGCAGCACTAGACAGGGGTCAGGAGCGGGTCAGCCCCAGCATTTT.